This T cell receptor (beta chain) was sequenced for a study of T cell responses to AZD1222 COVID-19 vaccine. The study's findings and limits: Within unmutated variant regions lay the reported targets of nearly half of spike-specific TCRs. Most donors were white British, females outnumbered males, and clonal diversity was possibly underestimated. Increases in Spike-specific TCR breadth and depth were seen after two AZD1222 doses.

The table came from immunoSEQ multiplex PCR; TCRdb's copy has only in-frame clones and leaves some out. The sample carries 140,000 to 150,000 clones, approximately 92% recorded once. V was clipped by 0 bases and J by 6 bases; unmatched bases: 5. From germline, CDR1 is MNHEY and CDR2 SVGAGI. The CDR3 runs to 15 residues. Regarding this clone: Its cognate antigen is unknown.

This clonotype was obtained from an adult who received the AZD1222 COVID-19 vaccine. The chain recombines TRBV6-5 with TRBJ2-7, with 10 nucleotides matching TRBD1. Sequencing used peripheral blood, obtained 28 days after the second AZD1222 dose. The DNA for the CDR3 is TGTGCCAGCAGTTACTCGAGGGGGACAGGGGTCGAGCAGTACTTC. Translation: CASSYSRGTGVEQYF.